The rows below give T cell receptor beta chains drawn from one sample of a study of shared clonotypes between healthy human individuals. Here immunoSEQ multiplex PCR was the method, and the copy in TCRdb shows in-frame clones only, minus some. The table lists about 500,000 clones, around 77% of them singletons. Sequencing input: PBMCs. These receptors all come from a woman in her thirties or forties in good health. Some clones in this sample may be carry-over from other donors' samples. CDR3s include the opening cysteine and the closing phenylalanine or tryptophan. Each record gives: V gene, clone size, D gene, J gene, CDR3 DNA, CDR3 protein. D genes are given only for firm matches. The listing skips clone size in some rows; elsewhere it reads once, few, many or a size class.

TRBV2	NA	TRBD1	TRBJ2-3	TGTGCCAGCAGGGCGGACAGGGGAAGAGATACGCAGTATTTT	CASRADRGRDTQYF
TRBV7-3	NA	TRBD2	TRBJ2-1	TGTGCCAGCAGCTTAATCGCGGGAGGTTCCTACAATGAGCAGTTCTTC	CASSLIAGGSYNEQFF
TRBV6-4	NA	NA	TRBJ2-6	TGTGCCAGCAGTGACGGGAGGACTGGGGCCAACGTCCTGACTTTC	CASSDGRTGANVLTF
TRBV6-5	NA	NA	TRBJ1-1	TGTGCCAGCAGCCCCGGGGGGGGTGAAGCTTTCTTT	CASSPGGGEAFF
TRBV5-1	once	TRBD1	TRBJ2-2	TGCGCCAGCAGCCCGAGGGGACAGGGCACCGGGGAGCTGTTTTTT	CASSPRGQGTGELFF
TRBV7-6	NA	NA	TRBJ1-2	TGTGCCAGCAGCCCAACGGGCCAGTTCGGCTACACCTTC	CASSPTGQFGYTF
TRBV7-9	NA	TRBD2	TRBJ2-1	TGTGCCAGCAGCTTAGGAAGAAGCGGGGGAAGCTCCTACAATGAGCAGTTCTTC	CASSLGRSGGSSYNEQFF
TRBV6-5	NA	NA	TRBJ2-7	TGTGCCAGCAGTTACTCGCAGGATATCTCCTACGAGCAGTACTTC	CASSYSQDISYEQYF
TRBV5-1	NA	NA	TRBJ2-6	TGCGCCAGCAGCTTGGCCTGGAGGGGACTTCCTTCTGGGGCCAACGTCCTGACTTTC	CASSLAWRGLPSGANVLTF
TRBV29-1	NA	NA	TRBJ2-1	TGCAGCGTTGCTGGGAGCGGAAATTACAATGAGCAGTTCTTC	CSVAGSGNYNEQFF
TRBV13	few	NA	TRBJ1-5	TGTGCCAGCAGCTTGGGTTCTCAGCCCCAGCATTTT	CASSLGSQPQHF
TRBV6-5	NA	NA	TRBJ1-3	TGTGCCAGCTCACGTACTGAAGGAACTGGAAACACCATATATTTT	CASSRTEGTGNTIYF
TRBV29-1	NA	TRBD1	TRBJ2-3	TGCAGCGTTCGGGACAGTTCGGGCACAGATACGCAGTATTTT	CSVRDSSGTDTQYF
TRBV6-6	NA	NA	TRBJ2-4	TGTGCCAGCAGTTCCGGGGAAGAGACCAAAAACATTCAGTACTTC	CASSSGEETKNIQYF
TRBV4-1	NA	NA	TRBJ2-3	TGCGCCAGCAGCCAAGGAGGGTCGGGAGCGAGCACAGATACGCAGTATTTT	CASSQGGSGASTDTQYF
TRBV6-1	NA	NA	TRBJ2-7	TGTGCCGCCTTTAGGGGCTACGAGCAGTACTTC	CAAFRGYEQYF
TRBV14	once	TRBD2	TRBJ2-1	TGTGCCAGCAGCCGGGGACTAGCCGAGCAGTTCTTC	CASSRGLAEQFF
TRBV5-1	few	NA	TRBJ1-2	TGCGCCAGCAGCTTCGCAGACGCTAGCTATGGCTACACCTTC	CASSFADASYGYTF
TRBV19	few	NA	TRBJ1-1	TGTGCCAGCGGACTAACGGTGAACACTGAAGCTTTCTTT	CASGLTVNTEAFF
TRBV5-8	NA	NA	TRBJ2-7	TGTGCCAGCAGCTTGGATCGGTCCCACCCAGGGGAGCGAGGCGAGCAGTACTTC	CASSLDRSHPGERGEQYF
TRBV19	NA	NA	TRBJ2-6	TGTGCCAGTAGTATAGGGAGTCGTAGGGGGGCCAACGTCCTGACTTTC	CASSIGSRRGANVLTF
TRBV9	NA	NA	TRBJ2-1	TGTGCCAGCAGCGTAGGGGTAGCGGTCAACAATGAGCAGTTCTTC	CASSVGVAVNNEQFF
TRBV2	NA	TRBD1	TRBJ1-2	TGTGCCAGCCCCCCGGGGACAGGGAGGATGGATGGCTACACCTTC	CASPPGTGRMDGYTF
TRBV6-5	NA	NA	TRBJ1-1	TGTGCCAGCAGCTCGGGACAAAGTGAAGCTTTCTTT	CASSSGQSEAFF
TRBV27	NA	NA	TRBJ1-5	TGTGCCAGCAGTTCCCACTGGAATAGCAATCAGCCCCAGCATTTT	CASSSHWNSNQPQHF
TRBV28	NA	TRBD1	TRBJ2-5	TGTGCCAGCAGTGGGACAGGACAAGAGACCCAGTACTTC	CASSGTGQETQYF
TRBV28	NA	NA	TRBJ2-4	TGTGCCAGCGAGGAAAGCGGAAACATTCAGTACTTC	CASEESGNIQYF
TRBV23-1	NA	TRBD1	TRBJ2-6	TGCGCCAGCAGTCAATCTCAGGGGGCAGCTGGGGCCAACGTCCTGACTTTC	CASSQSQGAAGANVLTF
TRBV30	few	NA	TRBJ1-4	TGTGCCTGGAATAGCGGCAGGCCTAATGAAAAACTGTTTTTT	CAWNSGRPNEKLFF
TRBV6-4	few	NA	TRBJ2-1	TGTGCCAGCAGTGCCCGGGACGTCGATGAGCAGTTCTTC	CASSARDVDEQFF
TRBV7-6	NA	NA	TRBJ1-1	TGTGCCAGCAGCTCGGACATGAACACTGAAGCTTTCTTT	CASSSDMNTEAFF
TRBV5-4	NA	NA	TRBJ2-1	TGTGCCAGCAGCTTGGACAGATCCTACAATGAGCAGTTCTTC	CASSLDRSYNEQFF
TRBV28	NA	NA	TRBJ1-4	TGTGCCAGCAGCCTCACAGGAGGGAAGGTTGAAAAACTGTTTTTT	CASSLTGGKVEKLFF
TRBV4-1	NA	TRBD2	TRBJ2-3	TGCGCCAGCAGCCAAATGGGGACTAGCGGGAGAGGGGACACAGATACGCAGTATTTT	CASSQMGTSGRGDTDTQYF
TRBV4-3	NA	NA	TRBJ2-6	TGCGCCAGCAGCCAAGATCCGGAGTCTGGGGCCAACGTCCTGACTTTC	CASSQDPESGANVLTF
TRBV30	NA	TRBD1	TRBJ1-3	TGTGCCTGGAGGAGAACCCCTCCGGGACAGGGAAGGGGAAACACCATATATTTT	CAWRRTPPGQGRGNTIYF
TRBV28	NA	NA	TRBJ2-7	TGTGCCAGCAGTTTGCCCACCAGAACCTACGAGCAGTACTTC	CASSLPTRTYEQYF
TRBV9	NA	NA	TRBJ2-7	TGTGCCAGCAGCACCGTATGGGAAGGAGAGCAGTACTTC	CASSTVWEGEQYF
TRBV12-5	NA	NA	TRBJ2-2	TGTGCTAGTGGTTTGGTACTGCCCGGGAACACCGGGGAGCTGTTTTTT	CASGLVLPGNTGELFF
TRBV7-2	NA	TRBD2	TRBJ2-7	TGTGCCAGCAGCCCACAAGGGACTAGCGGGATCGAGCAGTACTTC	CASSPQGTSGIEQYF
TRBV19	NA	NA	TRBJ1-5	TGTGCCAGTAGTATAGGATCCGGGGCCGGGAGTCAGCCCCAGCATTTT	CASSIGSGAGSQPQHF
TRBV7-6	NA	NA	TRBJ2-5	TGTGCCAGCATGGCGGGAATAAGGGAGACCCAGTACTTC	CASMAGIRETQYF
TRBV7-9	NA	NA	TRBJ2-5	TGTGCCAGCAGCCGGGTTGGGGAGACCCAGTACTTC	CASSRVGETQYF
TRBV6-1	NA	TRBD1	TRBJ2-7	TGTGCCAGCAGACTTACCGGGACAGGGCTTGTCGAGCAGTACTTC	CASRLTGTGLVEQYF
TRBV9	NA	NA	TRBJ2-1	TGTGCCAGCAGCCTAGGGGTTGAGCAGTTCTTC	CASSLGVEQFF